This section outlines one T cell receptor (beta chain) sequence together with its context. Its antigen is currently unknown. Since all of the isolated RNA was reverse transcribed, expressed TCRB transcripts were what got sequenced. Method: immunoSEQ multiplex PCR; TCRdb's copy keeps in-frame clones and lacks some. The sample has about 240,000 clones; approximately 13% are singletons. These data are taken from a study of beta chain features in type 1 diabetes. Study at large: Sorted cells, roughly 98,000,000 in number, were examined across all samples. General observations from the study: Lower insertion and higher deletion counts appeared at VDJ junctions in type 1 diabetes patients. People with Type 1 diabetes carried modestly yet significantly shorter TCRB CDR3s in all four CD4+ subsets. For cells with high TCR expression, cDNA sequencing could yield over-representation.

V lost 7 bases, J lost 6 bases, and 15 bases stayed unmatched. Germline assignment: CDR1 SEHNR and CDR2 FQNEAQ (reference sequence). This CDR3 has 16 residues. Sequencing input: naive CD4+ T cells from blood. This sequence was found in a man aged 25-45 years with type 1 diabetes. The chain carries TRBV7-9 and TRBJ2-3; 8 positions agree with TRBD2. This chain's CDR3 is CASTQRPAGVLDTQYF. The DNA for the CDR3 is TGTGCCAGCACCCAGAGGCCAGCGGGGGTTTTGGATACGCAGTATTTT.